This section outlines one T cell receptor beta chain sequence together with its context. Its specificity is not known. The read is 3 residues too short to cover the CDR3 end, so that end is filled in from the germline J gene. TCRdb's copy holds only in-frame clones and misses some; the assay was immunoSEQ multiplex PCR. The clone table shows about 40,000 clones, with the ten largest holding around 5%. Each participant carried one incident cervical HPV16 infection only. These data come from a study of T cells in women clearing cervical HPV infection. Study-level findings and limits: Controls had more TRBV6-7 (0.16%) than cases (roughly 0.11%).

This CDR3 contains 16 residues. After removal of 3 bases from V and 5 bases from J, the junction contained 8 bases not matched to a gene. CDR1 is SQVTM and CDR2 is ANQGSEA in the germline V gene. Specimen: blood buffy coat. V gene TRBV29-1 combines with J gene TRBJ2-3, with 13 bases aligning to TRBD2. The TCR was taken from a woman between 18 and 75 years old with a cervical HPV16 infection that either progressed to CIN3+ or cleared (not recorded which). CDR3 sequence reads: CSVDGTSGGARDTQYF. CDR3 DNA (partial): TGCAGCGTTGATGGAACTAGCGGGGGGGCGAGAGATACG.